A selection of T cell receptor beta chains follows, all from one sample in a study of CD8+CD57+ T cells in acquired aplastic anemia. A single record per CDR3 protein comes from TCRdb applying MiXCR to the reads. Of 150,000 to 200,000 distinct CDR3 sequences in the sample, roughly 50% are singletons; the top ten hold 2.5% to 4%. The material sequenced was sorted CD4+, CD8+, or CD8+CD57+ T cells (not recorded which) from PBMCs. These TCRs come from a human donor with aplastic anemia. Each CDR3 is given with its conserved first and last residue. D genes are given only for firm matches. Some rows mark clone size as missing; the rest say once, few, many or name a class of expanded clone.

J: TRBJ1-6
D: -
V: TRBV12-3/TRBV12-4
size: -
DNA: TGTGCCAGCAGGACACAGGGCCCCCTCCACTTT
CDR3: CASRTQGPLHF

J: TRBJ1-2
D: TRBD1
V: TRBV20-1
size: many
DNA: TGCAGTGCTAGGGTACCGGGACAGGGAAGCTCTGGCTACACCTTC
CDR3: CSARVPGQGSSGYTF

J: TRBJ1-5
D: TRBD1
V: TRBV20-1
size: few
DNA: TGCAGTGCTAATAACGCAGGGGGCGGTAGAAGCAATCAGCCCCAGCATTTT
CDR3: CSANNAGGGRSNQPQHF

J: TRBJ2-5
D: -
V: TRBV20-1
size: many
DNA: TGCAGTGCTAACTGGCTGCTGACGACTACCCCACAAGAGACCCAGTACTTC
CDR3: CSANWLLTTTPQETQYF

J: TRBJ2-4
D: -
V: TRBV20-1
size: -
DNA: TGCAGTGCTAGAGGAAAGTCCGGGTTGGGCGAAAACATTCAGTACTTC
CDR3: CSARGKSGLGENIQYF

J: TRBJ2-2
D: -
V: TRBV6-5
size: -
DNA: TGTGCCAGCAGTTCCGGGGTTAACACCGGGGAGCTGTTTTTT
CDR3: CASSSGVNTGELFF

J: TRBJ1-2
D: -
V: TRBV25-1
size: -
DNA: TGTGCCAGCAGTTTTTTTCGGCAGGGAGGGAACTATGGCTACACCTTC
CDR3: CASSFFRQGGNYGYTF

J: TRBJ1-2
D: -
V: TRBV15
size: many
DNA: TGTGCCACCAGCAGAGCGGGGGCCGACAGTAGTGGCTACACCTTC
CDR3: CATSRAGADSSGYTF

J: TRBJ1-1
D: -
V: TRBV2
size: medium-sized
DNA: TGTGCCAGCAGTGGAGGGGGAAGTCTCGGTGAAGCTTTCTTT
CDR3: CASSGGGSLGEAFF

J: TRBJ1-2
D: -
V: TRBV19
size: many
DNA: TGTGCCAGTAGTATCCAGGGTACCTATGGCTACACCTTC
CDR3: CASSIQGTYGYTF

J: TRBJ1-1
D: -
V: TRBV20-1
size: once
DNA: TGCAGTGCTCCCCCGACAAGGACTGAAGCTTTCTTT
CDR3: CSAPPTRTEAFF

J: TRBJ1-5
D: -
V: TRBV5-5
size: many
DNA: TGTGCCAGCAGCTTCGGAACAGGGAGGGAACAGCCCCAGCATTTT
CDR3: CASSFGTGREQPQHF

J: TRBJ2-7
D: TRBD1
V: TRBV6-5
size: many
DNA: TGTGCCAGCAGTTACTCCAACAGGGGGGCCTACGAGCAGTACTTC
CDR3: CASSYSNRGAYEQYF

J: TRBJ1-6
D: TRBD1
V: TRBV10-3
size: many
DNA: TGTGCCATCAGGGACAGGGGCTATTCACCCCTCCACTTT
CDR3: CAIRDRGYSPLHF

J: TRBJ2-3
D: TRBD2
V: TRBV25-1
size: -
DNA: TGTGCCAGGTACAAGGGACTAGTGGGTCAGTATTTT
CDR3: CARYKGLVGQYF

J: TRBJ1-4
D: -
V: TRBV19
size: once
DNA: TGTGCCTCTCGCGGGGCCCCTAATGAAAAACTGTTTTTT
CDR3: CASRGAPNEKLFF

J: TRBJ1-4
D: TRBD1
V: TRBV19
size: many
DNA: TGTGCCAGTAGTATAGTTCACCGGGACAGGGATGAAAAACTGTTTTTT
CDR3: CASSIVHRDRDEKLFF

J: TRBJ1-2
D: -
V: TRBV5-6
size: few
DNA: TGTGCCAGCAGCCGGGACTGTGGCTACACCTTC
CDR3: CASSRDCGYTF

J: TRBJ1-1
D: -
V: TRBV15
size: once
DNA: TGTGCCACCAGCAGAGATCTAGGGTCCACTGAAGCTTTCTTT
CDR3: CATSRDLGSTEAFF

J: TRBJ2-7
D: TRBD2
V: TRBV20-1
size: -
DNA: TGCAGTGCTACCACTAGCGGGGGGGCCGAGCAGTACTTC
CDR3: CSATTSGGAEQYF

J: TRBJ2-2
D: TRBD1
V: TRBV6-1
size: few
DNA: TGTGCCAGCTCTATGGGACAGGGTAACACCGGGGAGCTGTTTTTT
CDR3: CASSMGQGNTGELFF

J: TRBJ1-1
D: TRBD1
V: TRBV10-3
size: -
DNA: TGTGCCATCAGTGAGGACAGGGGGGACACTGAAGCTTCCTTT
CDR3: CAISEDRGDTEASF